The clone carrying this T cell receptor (beta chain) was detected a few times. The data are from a study of cytomegalovirus exposure and HLA in healthy donors. On the study more broadly: An earlier analysis identified 120 million or so unique TCR beta sequences in about 180 million T cells.

V shed 7 bases and J 4 bases; nucleotides not matched to a gene: 9. Germline V gene sequence: CDR1 SNHLY, CDR2 FYNNEI. The CDR3 totals 15 residues. Primers: 60 Vbeta forward and 13 Jbeta reverse. TCRdb's copy holds only in-frame clones and misses some; the assay was immunoSEQ multiplex PCR. This sample has about 120,000 clones, with around 74% found just once. Sequences were obtained from PBMCs. The V and J genes are TRBV2 and TRBJ1-5; 8 bases are shared with TRBD1. This receptor was obtained from a woman aged 18-29 years in good health and CMV-seronegative. The CDR3 spells CASTLGQGRNQPQHF. CDR3 nucleotides: TGTGCCAGCACTCTAGGACAGGGAAGGAATCAGCCCCAGCATTTT.